The entry below gives a single TCR beta chain sequence along with its context. Its antigen is unknown. The data belong to a study of cytomegalovirus exposure and HLA in healthy donors. Turning to the study itself: In an early release, HLA-typed donors contributed approximately 82 million unique TCR sequences.

CDR1 SEHNR and CDR2 FQNEAQ come from the germline V gene (reference sequence). CDR3 length: 14 residues. The V segment lost 6 bases and the J segment 9 bases; nucleotides outside the gene matches: 8. Study observations and caveats: Later genetic work tied a missense DCLRE1C variant to beta-chain V and J trimming. A few CMV-associated chains proved CMV antigen-specific in vitro.

60 Vbeta and 13 Jbeta primers were used in PCR. The table came from immunoSEQ multiplex PCR; TCRdb's copy has only in-frame clones and leaves some out. The repertoire has around 280,000 clones, around 90% of them found once; the top ten carry less than 2.5%. The chain is built from TRBV7-9 and TRBJ2-1; 10 bases are shared with TRBD2. The specimen sequenced was PBMCs. This TCR was sampled from a woman in her late teens or twenties in good health and CMV-seronegative. The CDR3 sequence is CASRQRGGGGEQFF. The CDR3 nucleotides are TGTGCCAGCAGACAGCGGGGGGGCGGGGGTGAGCAGTTCTTC.